These T cell receptor beta chains were read from a single sample in a study of T cell repertoires in cytomegalovirus infection. TCRdb reprocessed the reads via MiXCR and lists one record per CDR3 protein. The sample carries 300,000 to 400,000 distinct CDR3 sequences, almost 30% recorded once. These receptors' antigens are unknown. The source material was cultured PBMCs, sampled from culture after CMV antigen stimulation. These receptors were collected from a human donor in good health (CMV status not recorded). Some clones in this sample may be carry-over from other donors' samples. The CDR3 runs from the conserved cysteine through the conserved F or W. Fields, in order: CDR3 length, J gene, V gene, clone size, D gene, CDR3 protein, CDR3 DNA. D genes are given only for firm matches. Clone size is stated in some rows and not others, as once, few, many or a class when expanded.

13	TRBJ1-2	TRBV20-1	few	TRBD1	CSAVDRGDYGYTF	TGCAGTGCGGTGGACAGGGGGGACTATGGCTACACCTTC
15	TRBJ2-7	TRBV7-8	-	-	CASSPSAVSSYEQYF	TGTGCCAGCAGCCCATCGGCTGTCAGCTCCTACGAGCAGTACTTC
14	TRBJ2-5	TRBV4-1	-	-	CASSQDRVGETQYF	TGCGCCAGCAGCCAAGATCGGGTTGGAGAGACCCAGTACTTC
17	TRBJ2-7	TRBV12-3/TRBV12-4	few	-	CASSSLLREGVGYEQYF	TGTGCCAGCAGTTCCCTCCTGAGGGAGGGGGTGGGCTACGAGCAGTACTTC
17	TRBJ1-1	TRBV11-2	-	-	CASSPRTSSPRHTEAFF	TGTGCCAGCAGCCCGCGGACCTCTTCCCCGAGACACACTGAAGCTTTCTTT
15	TRBJ2-1	TRBV28	-	TRBD2	CASSTWTSAGNEQFF	TGTGCCAGCAGTACATGGACTAGCGCCGGAAATGAGCAGTTCTTC
16	TRBJ2-1	TRBV28	-	-	CASSNKTYRVNNEQFF	TGTGCCAGCAGTAACAAAACGTACAGGGTGAACAATGAGCAGTTCTTC
16	TRBJ1-1	TRBV7-8	many	-	CASSPLAVWTNTEAFF	TGTGCCAGCAGCCCCTTGGCTGTTTGGACGAACACTGAAGCTTTCTTT
13	TRBJ1-2	TRBV30	few	-	CAWSAGQSYGYTF	TGTGCCTGGAGTGCAGGACAGTCTTATGGCTACACCTTC
16	TRBJ2-1	TRBV5-4	-	-	CASSLKPADSYNEQFF	TGTGCCAGCAGCTTGAAGCCAGCGGACTCCTACAATGAGCAGTTCTTC
13	TRBJ2-7	TRBV20-1	-	-	CSAKQGNTYEQYF	TGCAGTGCAAAGCAGGGGAACACCTACGAGCAGTACTTC
11	TRBJ1-3	TRBV6-5	-	-	CASRKWDTIYF	TGTGCCAGCAGAAAGTGGGACACCATATATTTT
14	TRBJ2-2	TRBV20-1	many	TRBD2	CSAKREGPTGELFF	TGCAGTGCGAAGCGGGAGGGCCCCACCGGGGAGCTGTTTTTT
13	TRBJ1-1	TRBV2	-	-	CASSGQGPTEAFF	TGTGCCAGCAGTGGGCAGGGGCCCACTGAAGCTTTCTTT
16	TRBJ2-3	TRBV7-9	few	-	CASSPLRGGGTDTQYF	TGTGCCAGCAGCCCCTTGAGGGGGGGGGGCACAGATACGCAGTATTTT
14	TRBJ1-2	TRBV6-5	few	TRBD1	CASSSGQAGYGYTF	TGTGCCAGCAGTTCGGGACAGGCGGGATATGGCTACACCTTC
16	TRBJ1-5	TRBV6-5	-	TRBD1	CASSPGQGRFNQPQHF	TGTGCCAGCAGTCCCGGACAGGGGAGATTCAATCAGCCCCAGCATTTT
17	TRBJ1-2	TRBV28	few	TRBD1	CASSPHSGQGLDYGYTF	TGTGCCAGCAGTCCACATAGTGGACAGGGGCTCGACTATGGCTACACCTTC
15	TRBJ2-7	TRBV19	-	-	CASSIGRQPSYEQYF	TGTGCCAGTAGTATAGGGAGACAGCCATCCTACGAGCAGTACTTC
13	TRBJ1-5	TRBV19	-	-	CASSIGGMQPQHF	TGTGCCAGTAGTATTGGAGGGATGCAGCCCCAGCATTTT
16	TRBJ2-2	TRBV15	-	-	CATSRFGRGPTGELFF	TGTGCCACCAGCAGATTCGGTCGGGGCCCAACCGGGGAGCTGTTTTTT
15	TRBJ2-3	TRBV7-9	few	TRBD2	CASSSGLRSTDTQYF	TGTGCCAGCAGTTCGGGACTACGAAGCACAGATACGCAGTATTTT
17	TRBJ2-3	TRBV4-1	once	-	CASKGPKGGPSTDTQYF	TGCGCCAGCAAAGGGCCTAAGGGGGGGCCCTCCACAGATACGCAGTATTTT
16	TRBJ2-7	TRBV19	-	TRBD1	CASSPAPGQGSYEQYF	TGTGCCAGTAGTCCAGCCCCGGGACAGGGGTCCTACGAGCAGTACTTC
14	TRBJ1-5	TRBV12-3/TRBV12-4	few	-	CASSSGRRNQPQHF	TGTGCCAGCAGTTCGGGGAGGCGTAATCAGCCCCAGCATTTT
12	TRBJ1-1	TRBV6-6	-	-	CASSPGGGIAFF	TGTGCCAGCAGTCCGGGTGGGGGTATAGCTTTCTTT
17	TRBJ2-7	TRBV6-6	few	-	CASSYGLTEGRSYEQYF	TGTGCCAGCAGTTACGGCTTAACAGAAGGACGCTCCTACGAGCAGTACTTC
12	TRBJ2-2	TRBV10-3	-	-	CAISAVAGELFF	TGTGCCATCAGTGCTGTGGCCGGGGAGCTGTTTTTT
14	TRBJ1-1	TRBV12-3/TRBV12-4	few	-	CASSFLVGNTEAFF	TGTGCCAGCAGTTTTCTTGTAGGGAACACTGAAGCTTTCTTT
17	TRBJ2-1	TRBV24-1	-	-	CATSARGRGQGGNEQFF	TGTGCCACCAGTGCTCGCGGGAGGGGACAGGGAGGCAATGAGCAGTTCTTC
13	TRBJ1-1	TRBV7-6	few	-	CASSLASGTEAFF	TGTGCCAGCAGCTTAGCGAGTGGCACTGAAGCTTTCTTT
12	TRBJ2-5	TRBV15	few	-	CATGGRRETQYF	TGTGCCACCGGTGGGAGAAGGGAGACCCAGTACTTC
15	TRBJ2-2	TRBV10-3	-	TRBD1	CAISPRDRVTGELFF	TGTGCCATCAGTCCCCGGGACAGGGTAACCGGGGAGCTGTTTTTT
16	TRBJ2-3	TRBV7-3	few	TRBD2	CASSKTSGSRADTQYF	TGTGCCAGCAGCAAGACTAGCGGGAGTCGTGCAGATACGCAGTATTTT
12	TRBJ1-6	TRBV28	-	TRBD1	CASGTVNSPLHF	TGTGCCAGTGGGACAGTAAATTCACCCCTCCACTTT
14	TRBJ1-2	TRBV28	-	-	CASSLELGSYGYTF	TGTGCCAGCAGTTTGGAACTTGGGAGTTATGGCTACACCTTC
16	TRBJ2-3	TRBV11-1	few	-	CASSSPGTRGADTQYF	TGTGCCAGCAGCTCTCCGGGGACCAGGGGAGCAGATACGCAGTATTTT
15	TRBJ2-2	TRBV12-5	-	-	CASGRTQGKAGELFF	TGTGCTAGTGGCCGGACCCAGGGGAAAGCCGGGGAGCTGTTTTTT
14	TRBJ1-1	TRBV14	few	-	CASSHPRGNTEAFF	TGTGCCAGCAGCCACCCCAGGGGTAACACTGAAGCTTTCTTT
16	TRBJ1-1	TRBV28	-	-	CASSLSPTGRNTEAFF	TGTGCCAGCAGTTTGAGCCCCACAGGGAGGAACACTGAAGCTTTCTTT
17	TRBJ1-2	TRBV2	-	-	CASIFEGTLQLDYGYTF	TGTGCCAGCATTTTCGAAGGCACGCTGCAATTAGACTATGGCTACACCTTC
16	TRBJ1-2	TRBV18	-	TRBD1	CASSVRDRTANYGYTF	TGTGCCAGCTCAGTCAGGGACAGGACTGCTAACTATGGCTACACCTTC